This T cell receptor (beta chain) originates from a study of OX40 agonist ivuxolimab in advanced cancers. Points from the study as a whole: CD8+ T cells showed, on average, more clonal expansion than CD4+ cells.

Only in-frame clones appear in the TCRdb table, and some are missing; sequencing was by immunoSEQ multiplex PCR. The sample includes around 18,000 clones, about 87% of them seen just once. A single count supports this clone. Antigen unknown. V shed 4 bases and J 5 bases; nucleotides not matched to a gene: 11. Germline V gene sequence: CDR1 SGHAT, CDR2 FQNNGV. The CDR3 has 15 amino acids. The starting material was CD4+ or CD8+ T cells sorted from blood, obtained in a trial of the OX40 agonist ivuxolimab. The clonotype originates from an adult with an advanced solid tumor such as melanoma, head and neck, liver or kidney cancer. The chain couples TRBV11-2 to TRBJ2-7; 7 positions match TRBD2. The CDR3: CASSSPEGGLHEQYF. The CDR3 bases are TGTGCCAGCAGCTCCCCCGAGGGAGGGCTCCACGAGCAGTACTTC.